This TCR beta chain was profiled in a study of shared clonotypes between healthy human individuals (dated by TCRdb to the early 2020s). About the investigation overall: The cohort comprised a couple of women and a few men aged 18 to 49 years. For each donor, CD4 naive and CD4 memory were each given three plates, CD8 naive was given two plates, and CD8 memory was given one plate. Blood TCR repertoires of about five healthy adults were deeply sequenced to estimate repertoire size and the extent of clonotype sharing between individuals. Libraries were prepared and TCR repertoires were sequenced by different laboratories using diverse techniques, in order to increase sequencing depth and limit assay-specific biases. Between about 0.8 and 9 billion PBMCs per donor were obtained by leukapheresis. Study-wide findings and limitations: Pairwise subsampling led to the expectation that sequencing depth would affect the degree of clonotype sharing among donors. Approximately 5% of naive CD4, 3.5% of naive CD8, approximately 2% of memory CD4, and 0.4% of memory CD8 clonotypes were shared across several donors. Larger estimated clonotype richness was generally found for naive subsets than for memory subsets. Higher generation probabilities were observed for clonotypes shared by all four sorted-subset donors than for non-shared clonotypes. Sampling was restricted to blood, and TCR repertoires in tissue are likely to differ from TCR repertoires in blood. Incomplete sequencing was indicated by rarefaction of sorted-subset datasets, despite the large sequencing depth. The small number of donors limited the genetic and exposure-history diversity represented.

The donors were healthy, HIV-negative adults with no recently reported acute infections or vaccinations. Every donor was a Caucasian adult living in Nashville, Tennessee, USA. Magnetic negative selection was used to enrich CD4+ T cells, after which naive cells were positively selected on CD45RA and the negative fraction became the memory subset. Blood was collected by leukapheresis, and PBMCs were isolated by Ficoll-Histopaque density gradient centrifugation and then cryopreserved in liquid nitrogen vapor phase. Analytical flow cytometry was used to check the purity and quantity of every magnetically sorted T cell population. Genomic DNA was isolated from each sorted fraction and quantified by UV absorbance on a Nanodrop 2000c. About this clone: Its antigen is not yet known. One base away there is no much larger clone; base qualities are not given.

Using the deep immunoSEQ assay, multiplex PCR amplified TCR CDR3 regions from genomic DNA. Extracted genomic DNA from each cell subset was distributed evenly across all wells of several immunoSEQ 96-well plates, and each plate was treated as a replicate. For sorted subsets, each replicate PCR was loaded with 200 ng genomic DNA, equivalent to 30,000 or so T cell genomes. Purified libraries were quantified with a Qubit 3.0 fluorometer, sized on a Bioanalyzer 2100, and re-quantified with the KAPA Library Quantification kit. Every immunoSEQ 96-well plate was sequenced on a separate single-read 150-cycle Illumina NextSeq 550 flow cell. On the authors' methods: Because only junctional sequences without quality scores were contained in the immunoSEQ output, filtering matching that applied to full-length reads could not be performed. Sequences were annotated with PyIR, a Python wrapper for IgBLAST v1.9, and V/J genes and CDR3 were assigned using IMGT germline references. Reads were removed for weak V/J assignments (E-value above 1e-6), missing CDR3, stop codons, out-of-frame junctions, or ambiguous translated residues. A V3J clonotype was defined by an identical inferred V gene, J gene, and CDR3 amino acid sequence. To compute the percentage overlap between repertoires, the number of shared unique clonotypes was divided by the size of the smaller repertoire. Repertoire richness was assessed with RTK rarefaction, the Chao1 estimator, and Recon v2.1 estimates of unobserved clonotypes. Generation probabilities were computed with OLGA for all TCRbeta clonotypes obtained by the gDNA method from a few donors. Drawn from immuneACCESS, this table holds only the in-frame rearrangements with V and J called that TCRdb kept. Clones are partly lost; checked studies trace under half to an unresolved V gene and leave the rest unexplained. Clone size and V and J calls were adopted from that table, with D and trimming inferred from the DNA. In all, the sample holds about 1 million clones, and approximately 76% of those were seen once. The ten largest account for approximately 1.5% of the sample.

The cysteine opens and the phenylalanine closes a CDR3 of 14 amino acids. Solely the CDR3 DNA is kept, with 42 bases framed from the first base. The CDR1 and CDR2 encoded by the germline V gene are SGHRS and YFSETQ. The germline ends are 10 bases apart after V is trimmed by 0 bases and J by 6 bases. The chain is assembled from TRBV5-1 and TRBJ2-4; TRBD1 is perhaps the D gene, given 6 matching bases. The sequenced material came from memory CD4+ T cells sorted from blood. In the paper's terms, the cell subset or site label means: CD45RA-negative fraction. The clonotype originates from a man aged 18 to 29 in good health. The nucleotides read TGCGCCAGCAGCTTGGACAGGGATGGAAACATTCAGTACTTC. Its coded protein is CASSLDRDGNIQYF.